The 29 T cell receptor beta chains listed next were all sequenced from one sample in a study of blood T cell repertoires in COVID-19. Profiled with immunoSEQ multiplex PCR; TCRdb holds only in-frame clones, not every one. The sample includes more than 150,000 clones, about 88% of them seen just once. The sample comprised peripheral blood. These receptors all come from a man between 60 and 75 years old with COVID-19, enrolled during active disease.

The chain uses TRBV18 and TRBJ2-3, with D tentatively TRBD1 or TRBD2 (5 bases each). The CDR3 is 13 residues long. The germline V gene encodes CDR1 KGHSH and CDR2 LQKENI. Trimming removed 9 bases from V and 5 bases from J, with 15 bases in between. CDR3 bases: TGTGCCAGTTCAGGGAGTGGTGGAGATACGCAGTATTTT. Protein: CASSGSGGDTQYF.

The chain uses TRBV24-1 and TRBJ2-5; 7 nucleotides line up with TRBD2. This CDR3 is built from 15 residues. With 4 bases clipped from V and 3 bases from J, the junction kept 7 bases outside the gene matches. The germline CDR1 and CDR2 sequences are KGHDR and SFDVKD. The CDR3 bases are TGTGCCACCAGTGAGGGGGGGACTACCAAAGAGACCCAGTACTTC. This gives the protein CATSEGGTTKETQYF.

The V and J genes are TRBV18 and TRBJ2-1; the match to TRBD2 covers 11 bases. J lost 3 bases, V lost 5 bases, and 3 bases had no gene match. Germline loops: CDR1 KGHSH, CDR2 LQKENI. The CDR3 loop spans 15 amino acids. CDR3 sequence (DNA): TGTGCCAGCTCAACACTAGCGGGAGACTACAATGAGCAGTTCTTC. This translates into CASSTLAGDYNEQFF.

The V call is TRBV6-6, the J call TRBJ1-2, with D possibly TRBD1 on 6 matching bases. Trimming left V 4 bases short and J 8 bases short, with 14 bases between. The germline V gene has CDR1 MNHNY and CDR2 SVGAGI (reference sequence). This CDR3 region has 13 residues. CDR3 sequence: CASSSGVPLGYTF. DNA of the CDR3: TGTGCCAGCAGTTCAGGGGTCCCCTTAGGCTACACCTTC.

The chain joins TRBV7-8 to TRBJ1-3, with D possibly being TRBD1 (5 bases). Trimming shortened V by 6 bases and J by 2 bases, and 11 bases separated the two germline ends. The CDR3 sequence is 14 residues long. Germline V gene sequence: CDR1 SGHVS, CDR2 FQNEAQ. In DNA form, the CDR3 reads TGTGCCAGCAGGCAACAGGCCCCTGGAAACACCATATATTTT. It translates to CASRQQAPGNTIYF.

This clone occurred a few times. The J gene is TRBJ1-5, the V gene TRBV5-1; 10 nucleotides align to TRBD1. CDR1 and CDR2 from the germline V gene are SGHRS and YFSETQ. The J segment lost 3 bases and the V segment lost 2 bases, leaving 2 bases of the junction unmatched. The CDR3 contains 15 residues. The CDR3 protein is CASSFGTGDNQPQHF. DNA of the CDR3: TGCGCCAGCAGCTTTGGGACAGGGGACAATCAGCCCCAGCATTTT.

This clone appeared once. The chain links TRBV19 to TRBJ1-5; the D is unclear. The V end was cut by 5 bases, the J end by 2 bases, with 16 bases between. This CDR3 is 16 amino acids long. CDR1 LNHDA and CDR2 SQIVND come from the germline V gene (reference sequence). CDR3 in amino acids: CASSVRLSPGNQPQHF. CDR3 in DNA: TGTGCCAGTAGTGTCCGACTCTCACCGGGCAATCAGCCCCAGCATTTT. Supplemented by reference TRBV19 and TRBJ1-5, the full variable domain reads DGGITQSPKYLFRKEGQNVTLSCEQNLNHDAMYWYRQDPGQGLRLIYYSQIVNDFQKGDIAEGYSVSREKKESFPLTVTSAQKNPTAFYLCASSVRLSPGNQPQHFGDGTRLSIL.

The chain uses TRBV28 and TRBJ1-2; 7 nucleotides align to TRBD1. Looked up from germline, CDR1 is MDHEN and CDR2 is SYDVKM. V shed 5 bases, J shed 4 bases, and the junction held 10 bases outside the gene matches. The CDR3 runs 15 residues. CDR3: CASSGGTAQSYGYTF. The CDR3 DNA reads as TGTGCCAGCAGTGGGGGGACAGCTCAGTCCTATGGCTACACCTTC.

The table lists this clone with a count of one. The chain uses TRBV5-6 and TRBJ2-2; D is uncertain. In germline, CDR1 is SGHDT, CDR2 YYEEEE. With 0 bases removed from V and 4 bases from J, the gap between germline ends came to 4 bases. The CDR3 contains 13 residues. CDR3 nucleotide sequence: TGTGCCAGCAGCTTGGCCAGCACCGGGGAGCTGTTTTTT. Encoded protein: CASSLASTGELFF.

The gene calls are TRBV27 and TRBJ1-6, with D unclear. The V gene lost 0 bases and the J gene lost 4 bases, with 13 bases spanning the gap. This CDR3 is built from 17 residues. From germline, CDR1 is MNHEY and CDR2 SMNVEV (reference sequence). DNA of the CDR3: TGTGCCAGCAGTTTATCCCCCGGTCGAGGATATAATTCACCCCTCCACTTT. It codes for CASSLSPGRGYNSPLHF.

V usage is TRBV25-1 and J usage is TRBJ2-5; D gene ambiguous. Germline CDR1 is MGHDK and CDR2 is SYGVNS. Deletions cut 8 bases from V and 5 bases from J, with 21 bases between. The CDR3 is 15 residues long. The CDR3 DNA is TGTGCCAGCTCCCCGTCCAGCGACCCCGGGGAGACCCAGTACTTC. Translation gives CASSPSSDPGETQYF.

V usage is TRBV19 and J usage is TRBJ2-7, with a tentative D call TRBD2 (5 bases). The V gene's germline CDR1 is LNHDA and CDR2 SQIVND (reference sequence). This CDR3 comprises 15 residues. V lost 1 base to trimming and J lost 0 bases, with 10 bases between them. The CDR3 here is CASSIVEGSSYEQYF. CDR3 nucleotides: TGTGCCAGTAGTATAGTCGAGGGCTCCTCCTACGAGCAGTACTTC.

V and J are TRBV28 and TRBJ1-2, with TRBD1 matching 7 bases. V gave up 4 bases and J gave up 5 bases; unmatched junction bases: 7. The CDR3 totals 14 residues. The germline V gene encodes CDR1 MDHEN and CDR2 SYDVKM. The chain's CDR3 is CASSSGTATYGYTF. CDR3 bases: TGTGCCAGCAGTTCCGGGACAGCGACATATGGCTACACCTTC.

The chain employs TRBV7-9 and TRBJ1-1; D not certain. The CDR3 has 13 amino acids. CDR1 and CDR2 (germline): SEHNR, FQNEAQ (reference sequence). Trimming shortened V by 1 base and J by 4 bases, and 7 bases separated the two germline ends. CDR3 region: CASSLDGTTEAFF. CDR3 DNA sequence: TGTGCCAGCAGCTTAGACGGTACCACTGAAGCTTTCTTT. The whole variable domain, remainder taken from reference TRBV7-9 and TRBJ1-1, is DTGVSQNPRHKITKRGQNVTFRCDPISEHNRLYWYRQTLGQGPEFLTYFQNEAQLEKSRLLSDRFSAERPKGSFSTLEIQRTEQGDSAMYLCASSLDGTTEAFFGQGTRLTVV.

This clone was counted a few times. The CDR3 is CASGARESPLHF. CDR3 DNA sequence: TGTGCCAGTGGAGCACGGGAGTCACCCCTCCACTTT. The rearrangement links TRBV19 to TRBJ1-6; D gene uncertain. This CDR3 region has 12 residues. Trimming shortened V by 8 bases and J by 10 bases, and 12 bases separated the two germline ends. The germline gives CDR1 LNHDA, CDR2 SQIVND (reference sequence).

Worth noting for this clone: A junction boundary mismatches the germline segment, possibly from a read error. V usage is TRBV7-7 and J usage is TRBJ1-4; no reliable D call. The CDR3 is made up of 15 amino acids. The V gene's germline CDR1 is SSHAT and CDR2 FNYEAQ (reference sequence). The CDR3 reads CASSPRHGENEKLFF. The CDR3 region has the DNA TGTGCTAGCAGCCCCCGGCACGGGGAGAATGAAAAACTGTTTTTT.

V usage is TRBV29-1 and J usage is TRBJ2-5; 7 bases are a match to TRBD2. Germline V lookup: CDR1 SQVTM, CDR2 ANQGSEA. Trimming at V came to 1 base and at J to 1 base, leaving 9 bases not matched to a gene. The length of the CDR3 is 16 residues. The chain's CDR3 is CSVEAGSLAAQETQYF. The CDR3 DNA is TGCAGCGTTGAAGCGGGATCTCTAGCGGCCCAAGAGACCCAGTACTTC.

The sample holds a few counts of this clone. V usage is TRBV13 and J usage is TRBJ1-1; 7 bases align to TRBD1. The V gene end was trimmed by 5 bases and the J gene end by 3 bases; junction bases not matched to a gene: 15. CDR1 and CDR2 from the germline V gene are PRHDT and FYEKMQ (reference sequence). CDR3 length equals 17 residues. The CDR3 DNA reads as TGTGCCAGCAGCATCCCCGACAGGGCACCTAAGGACACTGAAGCTTTCTTT. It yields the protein CASSIPDRAPKDTEAFF.

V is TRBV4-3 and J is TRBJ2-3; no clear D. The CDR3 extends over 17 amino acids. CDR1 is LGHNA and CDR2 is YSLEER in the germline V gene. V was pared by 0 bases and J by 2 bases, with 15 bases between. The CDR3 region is CASSQEAWASPTDTQYF. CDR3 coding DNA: TGCGCCAGCAGCCAAGAGGCCTGGGCCAGCCCCACAGATACGCAGTATTTT.

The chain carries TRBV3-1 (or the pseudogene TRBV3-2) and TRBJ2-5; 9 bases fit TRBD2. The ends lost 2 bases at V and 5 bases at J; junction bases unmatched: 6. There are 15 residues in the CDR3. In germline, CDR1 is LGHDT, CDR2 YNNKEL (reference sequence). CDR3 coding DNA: TGTGCCAGCAGCCAATTGGGACTAGCTAGGGAGACCCAGTACTTC. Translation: CASSQLGLARETQYF.

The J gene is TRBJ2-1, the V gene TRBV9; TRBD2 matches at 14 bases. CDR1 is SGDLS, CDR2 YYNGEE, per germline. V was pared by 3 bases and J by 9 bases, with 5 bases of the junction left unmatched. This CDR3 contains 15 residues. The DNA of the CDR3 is TGTGCCAGCAGCGCCGGGACTAGCGGGAGAGGTGAGCAGTTCTTC. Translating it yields CASSAGTSGRGEQFF.

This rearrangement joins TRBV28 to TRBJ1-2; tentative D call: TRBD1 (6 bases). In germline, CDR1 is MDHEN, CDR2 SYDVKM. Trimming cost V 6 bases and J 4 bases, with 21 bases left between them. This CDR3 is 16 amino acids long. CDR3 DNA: TGTGCCAGCAGGCTAAATTCGGGGGGGCGCGGCTATGGCTACACCTTC. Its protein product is CASRLNSGGRGYGYTF.

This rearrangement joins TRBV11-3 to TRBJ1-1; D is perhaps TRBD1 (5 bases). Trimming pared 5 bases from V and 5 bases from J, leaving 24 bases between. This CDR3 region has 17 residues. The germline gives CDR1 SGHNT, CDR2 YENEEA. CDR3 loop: CASSPMGPAPKRTEAFF. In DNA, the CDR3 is TGTGCCAGCAGCCCCATGGGGCCAGCCCCCAAGAGGACTGAAGCTTTCTTT.

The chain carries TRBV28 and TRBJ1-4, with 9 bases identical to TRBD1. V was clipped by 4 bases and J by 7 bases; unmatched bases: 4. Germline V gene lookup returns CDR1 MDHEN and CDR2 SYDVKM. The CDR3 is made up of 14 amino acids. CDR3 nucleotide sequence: TGTGCCAGCAGTTCACAGGGGGCTGGTGAAAAACTGTTTTTT. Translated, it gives CASSSQGAGEKLFF.

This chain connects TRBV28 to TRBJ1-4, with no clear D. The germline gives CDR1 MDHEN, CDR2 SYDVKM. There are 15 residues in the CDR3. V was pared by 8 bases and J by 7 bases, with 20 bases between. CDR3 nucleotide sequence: TGTGCCAGCCAAAACAGATCGCCAGGAGGTGAAAAACTGTTTTTT. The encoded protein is CASQNRSPGGEKLFF.

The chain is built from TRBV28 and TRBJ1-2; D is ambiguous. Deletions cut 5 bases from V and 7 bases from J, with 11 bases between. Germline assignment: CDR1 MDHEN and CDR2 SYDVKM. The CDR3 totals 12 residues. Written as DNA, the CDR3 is TGTGCCAGCAGTCAGGCTCCAACTGGCTACACCTTC. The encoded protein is CASSQAPTGYTF.

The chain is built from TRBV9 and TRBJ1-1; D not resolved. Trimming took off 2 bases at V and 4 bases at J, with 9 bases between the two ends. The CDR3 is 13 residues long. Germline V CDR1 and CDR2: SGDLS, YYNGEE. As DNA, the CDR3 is TGTGCCAGCAGCGTTTCCGTACTCACTGAAGCTTTCTTT. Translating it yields CASSVSVLTEAFF. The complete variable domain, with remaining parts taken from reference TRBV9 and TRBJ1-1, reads DSGVTQTPKHLITATGQRVTLRCSPRSGDLSVYWYQQSLDQGLQFLIQYYNGEERAKGNILERFSAQQFPDLHSELNLSSLELGDSALYFCASSVSVLTEAFFGQGTRLTVV.

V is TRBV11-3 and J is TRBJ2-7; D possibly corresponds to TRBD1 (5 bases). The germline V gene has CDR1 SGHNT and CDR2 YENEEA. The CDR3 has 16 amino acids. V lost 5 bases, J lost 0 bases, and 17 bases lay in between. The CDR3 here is CASSTRQTRLSYEQYF. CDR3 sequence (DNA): TGTGCCAGCAGCACCCGACAGACTCGTCTCTCCTACGAGCAGTACTTC. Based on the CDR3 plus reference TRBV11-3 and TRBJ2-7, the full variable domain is EAGVVQSPRYKIIEKKQPVAFWCNPISGHNTLYWYLQNLGQGPELLIRYENEEAVDDSQLPKDRFSAERLKGVDSTLKIQPAELGDSAVYLCASSTRQTRLSYEQYFGPGTRLTVT.

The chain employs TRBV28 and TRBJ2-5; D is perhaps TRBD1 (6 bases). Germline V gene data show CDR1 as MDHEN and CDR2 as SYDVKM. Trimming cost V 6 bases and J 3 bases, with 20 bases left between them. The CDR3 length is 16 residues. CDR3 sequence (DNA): TGTGCCAGCAGCGGAGCTGACGGGACACCCAAAGAGACCCAGTACTTC. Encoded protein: CASSGADGTPKETQYF.